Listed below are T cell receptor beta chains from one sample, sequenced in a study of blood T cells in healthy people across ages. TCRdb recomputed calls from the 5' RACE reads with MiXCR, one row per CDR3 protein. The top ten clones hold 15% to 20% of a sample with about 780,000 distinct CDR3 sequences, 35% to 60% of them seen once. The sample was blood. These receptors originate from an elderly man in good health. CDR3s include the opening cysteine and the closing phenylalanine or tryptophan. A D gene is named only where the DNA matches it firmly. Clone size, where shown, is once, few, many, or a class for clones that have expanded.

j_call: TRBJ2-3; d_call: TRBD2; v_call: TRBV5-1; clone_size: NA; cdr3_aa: CASSAIRSGTSGTDTQYF; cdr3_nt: TGCGCCAGCAGCGCCATCCGCTCCGGGACTAGCGGCACAGATACGCAGTATTTT
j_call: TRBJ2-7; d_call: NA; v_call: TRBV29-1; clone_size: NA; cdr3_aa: CSVEDRRGAPYEQYF; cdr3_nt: TGCAGCGTTGAAGATCGAAGGGGGGCTCCCTACGAGCAGTACTTC
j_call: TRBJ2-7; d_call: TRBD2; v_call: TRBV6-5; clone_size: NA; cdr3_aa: CATALSGDEQYF; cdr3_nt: TGTGCCACTGCGCTCAGCGGGGACGAGCAGTACTTC
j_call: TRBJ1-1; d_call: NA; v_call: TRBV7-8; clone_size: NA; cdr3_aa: CASSLVRGAEAFF; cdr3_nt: TGTGCCAGCAGCTTAGTAAGAGGGGCTGAAGCTTTCTTT
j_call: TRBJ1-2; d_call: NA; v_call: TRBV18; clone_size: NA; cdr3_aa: CASSISGRIYGYTF; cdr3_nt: TGTGCCAGCTCAATATCAGGGCGAATCTATGGCTACACCTTC
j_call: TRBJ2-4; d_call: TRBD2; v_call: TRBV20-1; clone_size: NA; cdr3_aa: CGAGLAGRKNIQYF; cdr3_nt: TGCGGTGCCGGACTAGCGGGGAGAAAAAACATTCAGTACTTC
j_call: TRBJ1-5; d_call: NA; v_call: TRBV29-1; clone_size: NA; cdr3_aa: CSVAQGNNQPQHF; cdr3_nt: TGCAGCGTTGCGCAAGGGAACAATCAGCCCCAGCATTTT
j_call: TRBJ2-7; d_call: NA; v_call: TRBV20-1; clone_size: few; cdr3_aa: CSARDGAGSNNEQYF; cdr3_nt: TGCAGTGCTAGAGATGGGGCAGGGAGTAACAATGAGCAGTACTTC
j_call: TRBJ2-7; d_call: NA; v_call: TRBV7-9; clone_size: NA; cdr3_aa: CASSYGTAGYNEQYF; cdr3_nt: TGTGCCAGCAGCTATGGGACCGCCGGTTACAATGAGCAGTACTTC
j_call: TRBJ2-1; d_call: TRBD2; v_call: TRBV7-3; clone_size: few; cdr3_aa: CASSPGDGRAMDEQFF; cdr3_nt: TGTGCCAGCAGCCCCGGGGACGGGAGGGCCATGGATGAGCAGTTCTTC
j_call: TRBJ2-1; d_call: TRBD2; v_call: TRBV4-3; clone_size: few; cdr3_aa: CASSQDLSGRASYNEQFF; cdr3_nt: TGCGCCAGCAGCCAAGATTTGAGCGGGAGGGCCTCCTACAATGAGCAGTTCTTC
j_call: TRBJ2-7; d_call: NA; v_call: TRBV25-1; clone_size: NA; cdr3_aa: CTSTGFDEQYF; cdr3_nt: TGTACCAGCACCGGGTTCGACGAGCAGTACTTC
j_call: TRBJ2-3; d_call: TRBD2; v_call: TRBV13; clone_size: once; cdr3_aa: CASSLRAGEPSDTQYF; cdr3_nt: TGTGCCAGCAGCTTAAGAGCGGGGGAGCCATCAGATACGCAGTATTTT
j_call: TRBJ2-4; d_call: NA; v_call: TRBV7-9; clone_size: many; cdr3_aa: CASSLERGAKNIQYF; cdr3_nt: TGTGCCAGCAGCTTAGAGAGGGGGGCCAAAAACATTCAGTACTTC
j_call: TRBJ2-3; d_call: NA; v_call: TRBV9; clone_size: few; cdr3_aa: CASSAPPTDTQYF; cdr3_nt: TGTGCCAGCAGCGCTCCCCCCACAGATACGCAGTATTTT
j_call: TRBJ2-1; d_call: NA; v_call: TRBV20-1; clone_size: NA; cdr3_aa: CSAAPQYDEQFF; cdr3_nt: TGCAGTGCTGCGCCCCAGTACGATGAGCAGTTCTTC